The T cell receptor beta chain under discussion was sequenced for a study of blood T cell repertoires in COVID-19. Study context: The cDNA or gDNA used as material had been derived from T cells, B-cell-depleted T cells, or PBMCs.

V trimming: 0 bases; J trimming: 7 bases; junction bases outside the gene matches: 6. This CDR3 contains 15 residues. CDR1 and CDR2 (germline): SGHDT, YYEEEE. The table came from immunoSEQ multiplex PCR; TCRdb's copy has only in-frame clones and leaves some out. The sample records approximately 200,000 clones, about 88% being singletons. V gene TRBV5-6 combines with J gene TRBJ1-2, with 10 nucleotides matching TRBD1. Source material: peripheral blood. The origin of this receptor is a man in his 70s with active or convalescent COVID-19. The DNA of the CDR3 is TGTGCCAGCAGCTTGGCGCGAGGGACAGGGGCTGGCTACACCTTC. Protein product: CASSLARGTGAGYTF.